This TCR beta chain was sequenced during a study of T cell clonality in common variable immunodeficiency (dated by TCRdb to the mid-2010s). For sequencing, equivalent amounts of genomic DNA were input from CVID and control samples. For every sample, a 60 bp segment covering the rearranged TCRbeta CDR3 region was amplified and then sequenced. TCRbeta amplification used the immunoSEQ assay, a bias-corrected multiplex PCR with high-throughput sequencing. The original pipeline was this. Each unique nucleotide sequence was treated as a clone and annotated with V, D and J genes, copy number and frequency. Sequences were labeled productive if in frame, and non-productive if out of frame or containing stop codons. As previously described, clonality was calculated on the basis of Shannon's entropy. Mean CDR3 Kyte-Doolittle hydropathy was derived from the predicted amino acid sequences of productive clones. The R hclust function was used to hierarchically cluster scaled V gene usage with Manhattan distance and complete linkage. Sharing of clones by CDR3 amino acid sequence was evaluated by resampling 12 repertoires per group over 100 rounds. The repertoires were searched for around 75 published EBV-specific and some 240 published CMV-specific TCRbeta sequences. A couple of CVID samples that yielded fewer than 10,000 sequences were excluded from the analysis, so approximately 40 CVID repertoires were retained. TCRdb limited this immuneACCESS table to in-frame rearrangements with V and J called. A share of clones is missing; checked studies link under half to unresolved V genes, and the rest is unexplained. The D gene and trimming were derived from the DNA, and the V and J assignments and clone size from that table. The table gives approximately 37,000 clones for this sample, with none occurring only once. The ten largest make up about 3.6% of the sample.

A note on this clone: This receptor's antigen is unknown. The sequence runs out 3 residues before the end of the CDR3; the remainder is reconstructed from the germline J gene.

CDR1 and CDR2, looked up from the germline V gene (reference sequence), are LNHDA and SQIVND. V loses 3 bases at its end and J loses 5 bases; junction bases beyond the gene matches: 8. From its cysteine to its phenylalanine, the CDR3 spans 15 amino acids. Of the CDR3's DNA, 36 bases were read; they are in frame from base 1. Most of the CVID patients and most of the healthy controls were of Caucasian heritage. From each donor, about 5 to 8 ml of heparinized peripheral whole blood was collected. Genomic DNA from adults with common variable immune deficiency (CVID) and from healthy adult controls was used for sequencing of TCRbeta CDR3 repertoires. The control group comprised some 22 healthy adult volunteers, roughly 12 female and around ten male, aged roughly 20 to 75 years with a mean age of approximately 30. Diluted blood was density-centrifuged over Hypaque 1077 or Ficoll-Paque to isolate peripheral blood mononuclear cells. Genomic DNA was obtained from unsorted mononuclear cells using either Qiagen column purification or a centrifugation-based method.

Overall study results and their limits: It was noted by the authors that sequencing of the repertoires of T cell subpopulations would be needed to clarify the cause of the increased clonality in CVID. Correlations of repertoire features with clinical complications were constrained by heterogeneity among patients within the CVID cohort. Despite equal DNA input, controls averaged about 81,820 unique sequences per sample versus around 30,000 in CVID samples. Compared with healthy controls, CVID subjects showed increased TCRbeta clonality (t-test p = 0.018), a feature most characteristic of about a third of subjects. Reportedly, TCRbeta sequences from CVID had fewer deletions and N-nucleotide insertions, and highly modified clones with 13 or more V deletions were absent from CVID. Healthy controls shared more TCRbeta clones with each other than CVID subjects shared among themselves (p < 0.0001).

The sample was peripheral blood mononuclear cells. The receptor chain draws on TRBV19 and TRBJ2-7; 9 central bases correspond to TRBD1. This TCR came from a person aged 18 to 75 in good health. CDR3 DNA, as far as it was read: TGTGCCAGTAGTATCTCGGGACAGGGTACTAACGAG. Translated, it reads CASSISGQGTNE. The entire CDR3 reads CASSISGQGTNEQYF.